This paragraph covers one T cell receptor (beta chain) sequence. This entry comes from a study of blood T cell repertoires in COVID-19. Looking at the study overall: Samples of COVID-19 (acute and convalescent) were obtained from the United States, Italy and Spain.

Profiled with immunoSEQ multiplex PCR; TCRdb holds only in-frame clones, not every one. The table shows a few hundred thousand clones, with 90% occurring only once. This sequence originates from a woman in her twenties or thirties with COVID-19, enrolled during active disease. The sample was peripheral blood.

CDR3 sequence reads: CASSKTIGVNEQFF. DNA of the CDR3: TGTGCCAGCAGCAAAACAATAGGAGTCAATGAGCAGTTCTTC. This chain connects TRBV21-1 to TRBJ2-1; the DNA was not compared with TRBD2, the D call given in the table. TRBV21-1 is labeled a pseudogene. CDR3 length: 14 amino acids.